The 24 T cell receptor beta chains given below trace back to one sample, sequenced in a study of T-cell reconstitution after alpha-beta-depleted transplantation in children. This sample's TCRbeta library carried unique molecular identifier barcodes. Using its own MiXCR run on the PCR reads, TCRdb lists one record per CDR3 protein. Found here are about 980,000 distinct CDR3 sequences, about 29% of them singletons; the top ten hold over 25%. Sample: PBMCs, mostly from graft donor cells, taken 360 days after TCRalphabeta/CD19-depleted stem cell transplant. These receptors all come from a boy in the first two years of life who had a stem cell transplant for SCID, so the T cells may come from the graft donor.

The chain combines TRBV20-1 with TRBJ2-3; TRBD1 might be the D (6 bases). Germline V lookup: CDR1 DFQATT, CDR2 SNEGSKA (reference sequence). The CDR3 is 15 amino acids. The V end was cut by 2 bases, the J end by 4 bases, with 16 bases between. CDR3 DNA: TGCAGTGCTAGATCCGACAGGCGACGACCAGATACGCAGTATTTT. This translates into CSARSDRRRPDTQYF.

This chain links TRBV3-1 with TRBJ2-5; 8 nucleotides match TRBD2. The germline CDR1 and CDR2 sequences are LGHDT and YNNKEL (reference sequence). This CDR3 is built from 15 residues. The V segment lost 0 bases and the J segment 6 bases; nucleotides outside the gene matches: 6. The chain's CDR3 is CASSQDSGGAQTQYF. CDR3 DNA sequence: TGTGCCAGCAGCCAAGATTCCGGGGGGGCGCAGACCCAGTACTTC.

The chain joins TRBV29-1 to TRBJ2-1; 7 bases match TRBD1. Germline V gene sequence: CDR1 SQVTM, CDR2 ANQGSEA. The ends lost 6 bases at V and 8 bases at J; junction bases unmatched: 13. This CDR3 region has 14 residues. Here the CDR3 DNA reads TGCAGCGTCCTAAGACAGGGCCGGGCGCATGAGCAGTTCTTC. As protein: CSVLRQGRAHEQFF.

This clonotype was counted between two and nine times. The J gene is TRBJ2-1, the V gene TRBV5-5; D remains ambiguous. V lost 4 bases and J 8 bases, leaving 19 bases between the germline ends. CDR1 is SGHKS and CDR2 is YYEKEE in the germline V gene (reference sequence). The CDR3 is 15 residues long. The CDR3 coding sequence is TGTGCCAGCAGCCTTCTTTCGGGCCTCGCTGATGAGCAGTTCTTC. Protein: CASSLLSGLADEQFF.

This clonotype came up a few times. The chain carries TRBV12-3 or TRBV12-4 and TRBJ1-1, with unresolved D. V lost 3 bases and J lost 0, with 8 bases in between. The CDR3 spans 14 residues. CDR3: CASSLKTMNTEAFF. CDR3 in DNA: TGTGCCAGCAGTTTGAAGACCATGAACACTGAAGCTTTCTTT.

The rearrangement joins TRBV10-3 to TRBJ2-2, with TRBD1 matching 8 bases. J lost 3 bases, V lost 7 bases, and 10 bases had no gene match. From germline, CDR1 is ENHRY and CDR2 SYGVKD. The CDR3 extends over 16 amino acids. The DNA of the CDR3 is TGTGCCATCAACTACCGACAGGGGTTGGACACCGGGGAGCTGTTTTTT. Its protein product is CAINYRQGLDTGELFF.

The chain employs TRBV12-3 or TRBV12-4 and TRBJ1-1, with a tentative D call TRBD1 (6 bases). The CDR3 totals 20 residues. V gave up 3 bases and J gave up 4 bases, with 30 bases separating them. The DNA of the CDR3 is TGTGCCAGCAGTTTGGCCCTTAACCCTTGGGTAGAGGGGGGTGGCACTGAAGCTTTCTTT. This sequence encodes CASSLALNPWVEGGGTEAFF.

The CDR3 coding sequence is TGTGCCAGCTCACTTGCCGGGACAGGGAACTACAATGAGCAGTTCTTC. Amino acids: CASSLAGTGNYNEQFF. The rearrangement links TRBV18 to TRBJ2-1; 9 positions match TRBD1. The CDR3 consists of 16 residues. CDR1 and CDR2 from the germline V gene are KGHSH and LQKENI. Trimming took 4 bases from V and 3 from J; bases not matched to a gene: 7.

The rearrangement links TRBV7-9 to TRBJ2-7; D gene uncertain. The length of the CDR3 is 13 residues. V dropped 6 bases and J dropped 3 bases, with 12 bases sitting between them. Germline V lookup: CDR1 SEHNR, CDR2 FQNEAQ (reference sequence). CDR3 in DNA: TGTGCCAGCAGTTCCGACCCCCTCTACGAGCAGTACTTC. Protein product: CASSSDPLYEQYF. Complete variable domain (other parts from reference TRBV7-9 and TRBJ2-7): DTGVSQNPRHKITKRGQNVTFRCDPISEHNRLYWYRQTLGQGPEFLTYFQNEAQLEKSRLLSDRFSAERPKGSFSTLEIQRTEQGDSAMYLCASSSDPLYEQYFGPGTRLTVT.

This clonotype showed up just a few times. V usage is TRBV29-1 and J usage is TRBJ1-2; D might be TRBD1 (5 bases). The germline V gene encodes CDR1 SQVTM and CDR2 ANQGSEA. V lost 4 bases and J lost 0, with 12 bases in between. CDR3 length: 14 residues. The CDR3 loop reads CSVAGTGTNYGYTF. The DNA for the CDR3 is TGCAGCGTTGCCGGGACCGGGACTAACTATGGCTACACCTTC.

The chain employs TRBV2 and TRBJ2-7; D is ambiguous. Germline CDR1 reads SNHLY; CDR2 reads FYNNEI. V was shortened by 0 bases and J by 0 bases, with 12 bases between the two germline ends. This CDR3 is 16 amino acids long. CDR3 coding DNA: TGTGCCAGCAGTGAAGCTCGACCCCCCGGCTCCTACGAGCAGTACTTC. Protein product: CASSEARPPGSYEQYF.

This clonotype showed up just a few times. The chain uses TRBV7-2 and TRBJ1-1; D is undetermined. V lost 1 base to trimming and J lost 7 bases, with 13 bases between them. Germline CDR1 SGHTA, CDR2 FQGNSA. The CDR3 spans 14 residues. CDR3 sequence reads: CASSLGGNSVEAFF. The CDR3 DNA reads TGTGCCAGCAGCTTAGGAGGCAACTCAGTTGAAGCTTTCTTT.

Here the CDR3 reads CASRTPERTEAFF. The CDR3 region has the DNA TGTGCCAGCAGGACCCCGGAACGCACTGAAGCTTTCTTT. The rearrangement links TRBV12-3 or TRBV12-4 to TRBJ1-1; no definite D call. The V end was cut by 6 bases, the J end by 4 bases, with 12 bases between. This CDR3 has 13 amino acids.

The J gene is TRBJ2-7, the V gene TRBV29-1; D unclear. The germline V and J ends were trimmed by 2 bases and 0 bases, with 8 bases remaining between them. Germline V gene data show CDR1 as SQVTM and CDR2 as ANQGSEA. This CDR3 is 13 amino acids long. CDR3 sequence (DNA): TGCAGCGTTGAACGCGGCTCCTCCTACGAGCAGTACTTC. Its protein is CSVERGSSYEQYF.

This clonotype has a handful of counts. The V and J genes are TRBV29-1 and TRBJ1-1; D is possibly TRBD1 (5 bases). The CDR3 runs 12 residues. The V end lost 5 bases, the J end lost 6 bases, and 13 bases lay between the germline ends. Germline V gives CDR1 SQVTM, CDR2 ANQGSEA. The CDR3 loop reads CSVLTAEPEAFF. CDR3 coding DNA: TGCAGCGTTCTGACAGCCGAGCCTGAAGCTTTCTTT.

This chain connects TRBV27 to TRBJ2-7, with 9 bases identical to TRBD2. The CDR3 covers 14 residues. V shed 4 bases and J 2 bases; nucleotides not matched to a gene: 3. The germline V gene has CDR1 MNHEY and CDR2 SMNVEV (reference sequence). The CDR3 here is CASSSSGTTYEQYF. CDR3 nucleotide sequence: TGTGCCAGCAGTTCTAGCGGGACCACCTACGAGCAGTACTTC.

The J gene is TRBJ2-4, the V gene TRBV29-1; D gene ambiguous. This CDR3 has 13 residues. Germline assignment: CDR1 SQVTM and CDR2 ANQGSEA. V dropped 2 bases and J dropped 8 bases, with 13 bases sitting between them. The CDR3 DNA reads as TGCAGCGTTGAAAGTAGGGTGGCGGACATTCAGTACTTC. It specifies CSVESRVADIQYF.

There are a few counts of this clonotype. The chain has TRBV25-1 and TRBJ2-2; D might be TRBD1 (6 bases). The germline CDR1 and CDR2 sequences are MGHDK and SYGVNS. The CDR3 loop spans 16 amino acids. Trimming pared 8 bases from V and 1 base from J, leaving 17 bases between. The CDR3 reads CASSTQGRLNTGELFF. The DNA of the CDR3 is TGTGCCAGCTCAACACAGGGACGCCTGAACACCGGGGAGCTGTTTTTT.

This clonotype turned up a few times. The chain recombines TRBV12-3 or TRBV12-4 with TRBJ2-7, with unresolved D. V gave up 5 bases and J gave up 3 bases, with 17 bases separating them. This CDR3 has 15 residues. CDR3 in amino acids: CASSPDAKQNYEQYF. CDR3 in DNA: TGTGCCAGCAGTCCCGACGCGAAACAGAACTACGAGCAGTACTTC.

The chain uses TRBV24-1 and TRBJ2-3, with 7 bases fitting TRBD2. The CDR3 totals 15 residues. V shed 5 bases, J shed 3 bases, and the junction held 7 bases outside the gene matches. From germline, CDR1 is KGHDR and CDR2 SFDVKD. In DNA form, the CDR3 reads TGTGCCACCAGTGTGGGAGGGGAGGGGACAGATACGCAGTATTTT. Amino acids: CATSVGGEGTDTQYF.

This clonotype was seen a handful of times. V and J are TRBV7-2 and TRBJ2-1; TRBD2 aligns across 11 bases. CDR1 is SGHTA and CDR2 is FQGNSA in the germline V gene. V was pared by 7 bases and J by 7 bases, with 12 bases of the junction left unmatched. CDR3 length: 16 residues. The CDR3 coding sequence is TGTGCCAGCACCCCGAGCCGACTAGCGGGGCGGAATGAGCAGTTCTTC. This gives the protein CASTPSRLAGRNEQFF.

CDR3 bases: TGTGCCAGCAGTTTAGTCGCCACAGGGGGCACCTACAATGAGCAGTTCTTC. This translates into CASSLVATGGTYNEQFF. V gene TRBV12-3 or TRBV12-4 combines with J gene TRBJ2-1; 9 bases are shared with TRBD1. J was trimmed by 2 bases and V by 1 base; bases with no gene match: 6. The CDR3 is made up of 17 amino acids.

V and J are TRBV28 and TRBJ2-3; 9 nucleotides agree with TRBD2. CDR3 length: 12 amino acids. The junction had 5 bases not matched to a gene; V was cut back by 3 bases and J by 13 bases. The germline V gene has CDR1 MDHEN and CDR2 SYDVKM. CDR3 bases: TGTGCCAGCAGTTTCACTAGCGGGCGGGAGTATTTT. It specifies CASSFTSGREYF.

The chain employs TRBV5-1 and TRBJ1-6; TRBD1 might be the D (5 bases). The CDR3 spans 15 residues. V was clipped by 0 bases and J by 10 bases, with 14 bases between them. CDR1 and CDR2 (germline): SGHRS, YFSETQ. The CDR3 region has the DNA TGCGCCAGCAGCTTGGAGTCAGGGAAGGGATCACCCCTCCACTTT. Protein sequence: CASSLESGKGSPLHF.